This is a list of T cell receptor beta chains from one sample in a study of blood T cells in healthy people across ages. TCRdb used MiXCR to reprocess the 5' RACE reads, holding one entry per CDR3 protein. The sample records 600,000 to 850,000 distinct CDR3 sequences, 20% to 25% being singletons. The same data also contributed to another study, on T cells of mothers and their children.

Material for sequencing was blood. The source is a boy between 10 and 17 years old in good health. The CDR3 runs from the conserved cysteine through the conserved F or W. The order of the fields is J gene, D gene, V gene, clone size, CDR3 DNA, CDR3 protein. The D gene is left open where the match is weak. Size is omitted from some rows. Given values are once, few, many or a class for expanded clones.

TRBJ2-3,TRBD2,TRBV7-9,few,TGTGCCAGCAGCTTCAAGCGGGAGTCAGATACGCAGTATTTT,CASSFKRESDTQYF
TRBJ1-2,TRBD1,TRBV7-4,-,TGTGCCAGCAGCTTAGCGGGACAGCTAGACTATGGCTACACCTTC,CASSLAGQLDYGYTF
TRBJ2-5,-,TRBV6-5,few,TGTGCCAGCAGTTACTCGAAGTCGACCGCGGGGGAGACCCAGTACTTC,CASSYSKSTAGETQYF
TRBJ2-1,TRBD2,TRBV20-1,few,TGCAGTGCCACCGGATCGGGACTAGCGGTACGGGAGCAGTTCTTC,CSATGSGLAVREQFF
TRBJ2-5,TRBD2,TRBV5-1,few,TGCGCCAGCAGTACTGGGGCCGGGGGGAAGACCCAGTACTTC,CASSTGAGGKTQYF
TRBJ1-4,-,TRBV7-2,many,TGTGCCAGCAGCCGCCCAGAGGAAAAACTGTTTTTT,CASSRPEEKLFF
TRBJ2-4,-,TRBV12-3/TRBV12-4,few,TGTGCCAGCAGTTATGGACAGCTGAACATTCAGTACTTC,CASSYGQLNIQYF
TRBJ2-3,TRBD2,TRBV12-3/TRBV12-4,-,TGTGCCAGCAGATTGACTAGCTACACAGATACGCAGTATTTT,CASRLTSYTDTQYF
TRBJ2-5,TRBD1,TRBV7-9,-,TGTGCCAGCAGCTTGGCATCGGACAGGGCAGAGACCCAGTACTTC,CASSLASDRAETQYF
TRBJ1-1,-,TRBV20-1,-,TGCAGTGCTAGACTTTGGGAAACTGAGTCTGAAGCTTTCTTT,CSARLWETESEAFF
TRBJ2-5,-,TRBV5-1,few,TGCGCCAGCAGCCTTCGGGGCAACCAAGAGACCCAGTACTTC,CASSLRGNQETQYF
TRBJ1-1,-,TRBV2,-,TGTGCCAGCAGCCCGCCTGAGGGGACTGAAGCTTTCTTT,CASSPPEGTEAFF
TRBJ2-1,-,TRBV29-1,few,TGCAGCGTTGTGAGGGATGAGCAGTTCTTC,CSVVRDEQFF
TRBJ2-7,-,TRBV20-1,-,TGCAGTGCTAGAGATTTGGACAGATCCTGCGAGCAGTACTTC,CSARDLDRSCEQYF
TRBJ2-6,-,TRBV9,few,TGTGCCAGCAGCGTAGTTAGGGGGAGTGGGGCCAACGTCCTGACTTTC,CASSVVRGSGANVLTF
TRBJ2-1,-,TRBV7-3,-,TGTGCCAGCAGCTTCGGACGGGGGGCATACAATGAGCAGTTCTTC,CASSFGRGAYNEQFF
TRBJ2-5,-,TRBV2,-,TGTGCCAGCATGGGGGCGACGTACCAAGAGACCCAGTACTTC,CASMGATYQETQYF
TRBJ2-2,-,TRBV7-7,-,TGTGCTAGCAGCCTGGGACAATACACCGGGGAGCTGTTTTTT,CASSLGQYTGELFF
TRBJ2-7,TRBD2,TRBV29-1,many,TGCAGCGTTGTCCTAGCGGGAGCCTACGAGCAGTACTTC,CSVVLAGAYEQYF
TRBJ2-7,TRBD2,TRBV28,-,TGTGCCAGCAGACTTAGCGGGAGGGCCAACGAGCAGTACTTC,CASRLSGRANEQYF
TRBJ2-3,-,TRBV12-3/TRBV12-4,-,TGTGCCAGCAGTTCTATTAGCACAGATATGCAGTATTTT,CASSSISTDMQYF
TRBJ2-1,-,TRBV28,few,TGTGCCAGCAGGGGACAAGCATACTACAATGAGCAGTTCTTC,CASRGQAYYNEQFF
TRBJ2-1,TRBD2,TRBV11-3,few,TGTGCCAGCAGCTTAGGTTCTGGCGGGAGGGATGACAATGAGCAGTTCTTC,CASSLGSGGRDDNEQFF
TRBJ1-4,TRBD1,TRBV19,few,TGTGCCAGTAGTACCGGGACAGCCGCAACTAATGAAAAACTGTTTTTT,CASSTGTAATNEKLFF
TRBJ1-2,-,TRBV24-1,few,TGTGCCACCAGTGACTCACGGAAAGGTATTGATGGCTACACCTTC,CATSDSRKGIDGYTF
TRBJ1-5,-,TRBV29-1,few,TGCAGCGTTGGGGAGACCGATAGCAATCAGCCCCAGCATTTT,CSVGETDSNQPQHF
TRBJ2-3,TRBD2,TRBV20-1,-,TGCAGTGCACGAAAACTAGCGGGAGCAGATACGCAGTATTTT,CSARKLAGADTQYF
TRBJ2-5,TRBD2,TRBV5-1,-,TGCGCCAGCAGGACTAGCGGGGCCCAAGAGACCCAGTACTTC,CASRTSGAQETQYF
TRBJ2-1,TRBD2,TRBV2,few,TGTGCCAGCAGTCCCAATTTTAGCGGGAGTGGCTCCTACAATGAGCAGTTCTTC,CASSPNFSGSGSYNEQFF
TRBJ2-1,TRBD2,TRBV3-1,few,TGTGCCAGCAGCCAAGATCTGAGCGGGGGGGCCGCAACTGAGCAGTTCTTC,CASSQDLSGGAATEQFF
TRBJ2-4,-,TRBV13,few,TGTGCCAGCAGCCGACTGTCGGGGGGCCGCTCCATAGCCAAAAACATTCAGTACTTC,CASSRLSGGRSIAKNIQYF
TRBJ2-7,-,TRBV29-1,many,TGCAGCGCCTTGGACCTCTACGAGCAGTACTTC,CSALDLYEQYF
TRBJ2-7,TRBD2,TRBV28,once,TGTGCCAGCAGTCCCCTCCCAAGGTCGAGCGGGATCTCCTACGAGCAGTACTTC,CASSPLPRSSGISYEQYF
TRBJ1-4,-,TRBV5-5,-,TGTGCCAGCAGCTTGGAGATCTCAGAAGGGGAAAAACTGTTTTTT,CASSLEISEGEKLFF
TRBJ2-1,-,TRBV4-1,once,TGCGCCAGCAGCCAATCCTTTGTGCGTCGTCCAACATACAATGAGCAGTTCTTC,CASSQSFVRRPTYNEQFF
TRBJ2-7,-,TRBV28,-,TGTGCCAGCAGTAAAGGGACCACCGGTTCCTACGAGCAGTACTTC,CASSKGTTGSYEQYF
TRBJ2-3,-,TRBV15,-,TGTGCCACGGGTCAGGACACAGATACGCAGTATTTT,CATGQDTDTQYF
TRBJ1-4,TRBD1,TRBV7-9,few,TGTGCCAGCAGCCCTGACAGGGGTGAAGGTGAAAAACTGTTTTTT,CASSPDRGEGEKLFF
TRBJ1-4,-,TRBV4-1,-,TGCGCCAGCAGCCAAGGAGACCGGGACGAGGAAAAACTGTTTTTT,CASSQGDRDEEKLFF
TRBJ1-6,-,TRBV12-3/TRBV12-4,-,TGTGCCAGCAGTGAGGGGACTTCAAATTCACCCCTCCACTTT,CASSEGTSNSPLHF
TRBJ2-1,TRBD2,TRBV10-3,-,TGTGCCATCAGTGATTCCCCGTCAGCGGGAGGTTGGAGGGGGTCCTACAATGAGCAGTTCTTC,CAISDSPSAGGWRGSYNEQFF
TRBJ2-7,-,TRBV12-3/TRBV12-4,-,TGTGCCAGCAGACCCCGACAAACGGACTACGAGCAGTACTTC,CASRPRQTDYEQYF
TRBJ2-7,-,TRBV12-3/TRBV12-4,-,TGTGCCAGCAGTTTGGAGAACAGGCCCCCCTACGAGCAGTACTTC,CASSLENRPPYEQYF
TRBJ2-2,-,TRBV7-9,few,TGTGCCAGCAGCATCCCAGGGTGGGACACCGGGGAGCTGTTTTTT,CASSIPGWDTGELFF
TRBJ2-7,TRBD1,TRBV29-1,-,TGCAGCGTCCTAGGGGGCAAGGTCTCCTACGAGCAGTACTTC,CSVLGGKVSYEQYF
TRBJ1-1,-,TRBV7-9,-,TGTGCCAGCAGCCTTCAAATAGGGGGGACTGAAGCTTTCTTT,CASSLQIGGTEAFF
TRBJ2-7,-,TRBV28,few,TGTGCCAGCAGTGTAACCCCCTTCTACGAGCAGTACTTC,CASSVTPFYEQYF
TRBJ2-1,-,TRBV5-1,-,TGCGCCAGCAGCCCGTCGAGGGGTGAGCAGTTCTTC,CASSPSRGEQFF
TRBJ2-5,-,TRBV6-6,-,TGTGCCAGCAGTTACGGGGCATATAGTGAGCGGTTCTTC,CASSYGAYSERFF
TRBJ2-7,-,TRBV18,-,TGTGCCAGCTCACCCAGACAGGACCCCGACCCCTACGAGCAGTACTTC,CASSPRQDPDPYEQYF
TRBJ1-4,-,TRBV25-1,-,TGTGCCAGCAGTGGGGACCTCGAAACCGAAAAACTGTTTTTT,CASSGDLETEKLFF
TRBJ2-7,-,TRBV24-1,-,TGTGCCACCAGTGATCCATTTACAGCGTACGAGCAGTACTTC,CATSDPFTAYEQYF